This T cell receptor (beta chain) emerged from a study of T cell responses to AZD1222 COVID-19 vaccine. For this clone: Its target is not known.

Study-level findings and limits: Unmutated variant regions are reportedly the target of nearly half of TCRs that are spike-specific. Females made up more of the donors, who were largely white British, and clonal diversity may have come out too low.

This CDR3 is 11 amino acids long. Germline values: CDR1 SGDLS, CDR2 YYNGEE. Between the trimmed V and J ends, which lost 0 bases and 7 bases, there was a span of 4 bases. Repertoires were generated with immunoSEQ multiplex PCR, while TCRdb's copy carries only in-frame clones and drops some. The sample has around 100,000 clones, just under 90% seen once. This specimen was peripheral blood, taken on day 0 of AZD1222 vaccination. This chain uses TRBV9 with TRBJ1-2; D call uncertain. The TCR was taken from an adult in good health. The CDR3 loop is CASSVDRGYTF. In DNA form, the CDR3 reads TGTGCCAGCAGCGTAGACCGTGGCTACACCTTC.